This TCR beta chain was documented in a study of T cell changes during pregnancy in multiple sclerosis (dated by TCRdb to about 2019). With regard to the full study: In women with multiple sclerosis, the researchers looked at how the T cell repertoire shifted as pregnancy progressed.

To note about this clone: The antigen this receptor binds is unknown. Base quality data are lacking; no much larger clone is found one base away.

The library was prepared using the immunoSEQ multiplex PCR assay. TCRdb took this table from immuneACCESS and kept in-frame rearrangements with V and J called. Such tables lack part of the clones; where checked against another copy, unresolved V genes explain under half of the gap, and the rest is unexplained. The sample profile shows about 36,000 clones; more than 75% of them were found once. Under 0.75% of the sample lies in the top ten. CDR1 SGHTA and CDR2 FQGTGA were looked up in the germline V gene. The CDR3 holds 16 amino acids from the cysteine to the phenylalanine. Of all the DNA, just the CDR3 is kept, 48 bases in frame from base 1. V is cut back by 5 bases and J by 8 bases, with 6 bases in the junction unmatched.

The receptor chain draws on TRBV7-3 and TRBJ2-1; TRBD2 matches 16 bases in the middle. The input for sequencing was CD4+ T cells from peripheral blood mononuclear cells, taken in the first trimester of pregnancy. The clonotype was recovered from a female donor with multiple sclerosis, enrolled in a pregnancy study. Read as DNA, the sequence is TGTGCCAGCAGCATGGGACTAGCGGGGGGGAGGGATGAGCAGTTCTTC. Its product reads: CASSMGLAGGRDEQFF.